A single sample gave rise to the 11 T cell receptor beta chains below, sequenced in a study of regulatory T cells in long-lasting Graves disease. Time point reported: newly diagnosed GD, antithyroid drugs for less than 3 months. Extracted PBMC RNA gave rise to the TCR library. Libraries of TCR beta came from iRepertoire HTBI primers plus Arm-PCR of CDR3 regions. TCRdb redid the calling of the multiplex PCR reads with MiXCR, one entry per CDR3 protein. The repertoire holds approximately 540,000 distinct CDR3 sequences, with about 12% as singletons. The same data also contributed to another study, on T cells in Graves' hyperthyroidism and ophthalmopathy.

Sample: peripheral blood mononuclear cells (PBMCs), taken at new diagnosis, from a patient treated with antithyroid drugs. These receptors originate from a woman aged 25 to 39 with Graves disease.

This clonotype has at least ten counts. The chain is built from TRBV11-2 and TRBJ2-1; 8 bases agree with TRBD1. The CDR3 totals 13 residues. In germline, CDR1 is SGHAT, CDR2 FQNNGV. V was pared by 3 bases and J by 9 bases, with 4 bases of the junction left unmatched. The DNA for the CDR3 is TGTGCCAGCAGCTTCGGACAGGGCGGTGAGCAGTTCTTC. Residues: CASSFGQGGEQFF.

This clonotype was detected many times. V usage is TRBV28 and J usage is TRBJ2-1, with TRBD1 as a possible D gene (5 bases). Germline CDR1 MDHEN, CDR2 SYDVKM. The V end lost 5 bases, the J end lost 4 bases, and 18 bases lay between the germline ends. The CDR3 has 16 residues. For the CDR3, the DNA is TGTGCCAGCAGTCCCGGTGCGGAGACAGAATACAATGAGCAGTTCTTC. This encodes CASSPGAETEYNEQFF.

This clonotype was seen many times. V usage is TRBV27 and J usage is TRBJ1-2; 9 bases fit TRBD1. There are 13 residues in the CDR3. The germline V gene encodes CDR1 MNHEY and CDR2 SMNVEV (reference sequence). V was pared by 6 bases and J by 4 bases, with 3 bases of the junction left unmatched. CDR3: CASRPGQGYGYTF. DNA for the CDR3: TGTGCCAGCAGACCGGGACAGGGCTATGGCTACACCTTC.

This clonotype came up many times. The V gene is TRBV11-2, the J gene TRBJ2-3; a possible D gene is TRBD2 (5 bases). The ends were cut back, 3 bases at V and 4 bases at J, with 14 bases in the middle. Per the germline V gene, CDR1 is SGHAT and CDR2 is FQNNGV. The CDR3 extends over 15 amino acids. CDR3 protein: CASSFTIDYSDTQYF. The DNA of the CDR3 is TGTGCCAGCAGCTTTACTATCGACTACTCAGATACGCAGTATTTT.

This clonotype was seen at least ten times. This chain links TRBV11-2 with TRBJ1-5; no reliable D call. Per the germline V gene, CDR1 is SGHAT and CDR2 is FQNNGV. The CDR3 loop spans 15 amino acids. Trimming pared 4 bases from V and 0 bases from J, leaving 10 bases between. This CDR3 is CASSYTPDSNQPQHF. The CDR3 DNA sequence: TGTGCCAGCAGCTACACGCCGGATAGCAATCAGCCCCAGCATTTT.

This clonotype was observed a few times. V and J are TRBV7-2 and TRBJ2-2; D tentatively reads TRBD1 or TRBD2 (5 bases each). The V gene's germline CDR1 is SGHTA and CDR2 FQGNSA. The CDR3 loop spans 17 amino acids. V was shortened by 1 base and J by 0 bases, with 12 bases between the two germline ends. The CDR3 DNA follows: TGTGCCAGCAGCTTAGTTTCGAGGGGACCGAACACCGGGGAGCTGTTTTTT. It translates to CASSLVSRGPNTGELFF.

This clonotype appeared many times. The chain combines TRBV7-2 with TRBJ2-7; 11 bases are shared with TRBD1. The V gene's germline CDR1 is SGHTA and CDR2 FQGNSA. With V trimmed by 1 base and J by 2 bases, 1 base remained unmatched. CDR3 length: 15 amino acids. CDR3 residues: CASSLGGQGAYEQYF. CDR3 coding DNA: TGTGCCAGCAGCTTAGGGGGACAGGGGGCCTACGAGCAGTACTTC.

The V and J genes are TRBV7-9 and TRBJ2-3, with 10 bases fitting TRBD1. The junction had 4 bases not matched to a gene; V was cut back by 4 bases and J by 0 bases. Germline loops: CDR1 SEHNR, CDR2 FQNEAQ (reference sequence). The CDR3 runs to 16 residues. CDR3 bases: TGTGCCAGCAGCTCGAGGGGACAGGGGAGCACAGATACGCAGTATTTT. Translating it yields CASSSRGQGSTDTQYF.

This chain's CDR3 is CAISEREKLFF. CDR3 coding DNA: TGTGCCATCAGTGAGAGGGAAAAACTGTTTTTT. The chain uses TRBV10-3 and TRBJ1-4; D is undetermined. Germline CDR1 is ENHRY and CDR2 is SYGVKD. CDR3 length equals 11 residues. V lost 2 bases and J 8 bases, leaving 3 bases between the germline ends.

The table lists this clonotype with many counts. The chain uses TRBV29-1 and TRBJ2-5, with D possibly being TRBD2 (5 bases). V was clipped by 7 bases and J by 2 bases, with 14 bases between them. This CDR3 is built from 13 residues. CDR1 is SQVTM, CDR2 ANQGSEA, per germline. The CDR3 loop is CSAFGSAQETQYF. CDR3 sequence (DNA): TGCAGCGCCTTTGGGAGCGCTCAAGAGACCCAGTACTTC.

The CDR3 sequence: CASSPRHLGTEAFF. CDR3 DNA: TGTGCCAGCTCACCCCGACATCTGGGCACTGAAGCTTTCTTT. The chain links TRBV2 to TRBJ1-1; D remains unclear. The germline V gene has CDR1 SNHLY and CDR2 FYNNEI. CDR3 size: 14 residues. V was shortened by 8 bases and J by 4 bases, with 17 bases between the two germline ends.